The 20 T cell receptor beta chains in this list originate from one sample, sequenced in a study of cytomegalovirus exposure and HLA in healthy donors. The PCR made use of 60 Vbeta and 13 Jbeta primers. Clones were read by immunoSEQ multiplex PCR, and TCRdb kept only the in-frame ones, dropping some. The data hold under 130,000 clones, with 74% observed a single time. Sequencing used PBMCs. The receptors originated from a man aged 45-60 years in good health and CMV-seropositive.

The V gene is TRBV5-4, the J gene TRBJ1-2; 10 bases are shared with TRBD1. Germline-derived CDR1 and CDR2 are SGHNT and YYREEE (reference sequence). This CDR3 has 14 amino acids. V shed 3 bases, J shed 4 bases, and the junction held 3 bases outside the gene matches. CDR3 nucleotides: TGTGCCAGCAGCTACGGACAGGGGGTCTATGGCTACACCTTC. Its protein is CASSYGQGVYGYTF.

V gene TRBV6-1 combines with J gene TRBJ2-5; a possible D gene is TRBD2 (5 bases). The germline V and J ends were trimmed by 2 bases and 5 bases, with 15 bases remaining between them. CDR3 length equals 15 residues. Per the germline V gene, CDR1 is MNHNS and CDR2 is SASEGT. This CDR3 reads CASSESHLAGETQYF. The CDR3 DNA reads as TGTGCCAGCAGTGAATCCCACCTAGCCGGGGAGACCCAGTACTTC.

This chain links TRBV9 with TRBJ2-2; 14 nucleotides agree with TRBD2. Germline CDR1 and CDR2: SGDLS and YYNGEE. The CDR3 sequence is 19 residues long. V dropped 0 bases and J dropped 3; count of bases not matched to a gene: 7. The chain's CDR3 is CASSVGRGLAGGDTGELFF. CDR3 nucleotides: TGTGCCAGCAGCGTAGGACGAGGACTAGCGGGAGGCGACACCGGGGAGCTGTTTTTT.

This chain joins TRBV28 and TRBJ1-5, with a tentative D call TRBD1 (5 bases). Per the germline V gene, CDR1 is MDHEN and CDR2 is SYDVKM. CDR3 length: 15 amino acids. V was trimmed by 3 bases and J by 6 bases, leaving 15 bases between them. The CDR3 region has the DNA TGTGCCAGCAGTTTCCGCCTGGGGGGTAGTCAGCCCCAGCATTTT. Translating gives CASSFRLGGSQPQHF.

This sequence joins TRBV5-1 and TRBJ1-1; D remains unclear. From germline, CDR1 is SGHRS and CDR2 YFSETQ. The CDR3 covers 16 residues. V lost 4 bases and J lost 2, with 18 bases in between. The CDR3 loop reads CASSLAGNLFNTEAFF. CDR3 nucleotides: TGCGCCAGCAGCCTGGCGGGGAATCTTTTCAACACTGAAGCTTTCTTT.

The chain employs TRBV29-1 and TRBJ1-2; 8 positions agree with TRBD1. The CDR3 has 12 amino acids. Germline assignment: CDR1 SQVTM and CDR2 ANQGSEA. Trimming at V came to 4 bases and at J to 12 bases, leaving 10 bases not matched to a gene. CDR3 DNA sequence: TGCAGCGTTGGGACAGGGCCTAGTGTCCACACCTTC. Translated, it gives CSVGTGPSVHTF.

This chain connects TRBV7-9 to TRBJ2-5, with D hard to call. The ends were cut back, 1 base at V and 0 bases at J, with 15 bases in the middle. The CDR3 sequence is 17 residues long. Germline V lookup: CDR1 SEHNR, CDR2 FQNEAQ (reference sequence). Written as DNA, the CDR3 is TGTGCCAGCAGCTTAGGCATCGAGGTCCTGTACCAAGAGACCCAGTACTTC. Its translation is CASSLGIEVLYQETQYF.

The rearrangement joins TRBV13 to TRBJ2-1; D gene uncertain. Germline assignment: CDR1 PRHDT and CDR2 FYEKMQ (reference sequence). CDR3 length: 16 amino acids. Trimming stripped 2 bases from V and 4 bases from J, with 15 bases between. CDR3 DNA sequence: TGTGCCAGCAGCTTATTAGTGTCGAGCTCATACAATGAGCAGTTCTTC. Encoded protein: CASSLLVSSSYNEQFF.

In its sample, this clone was seen once. The rearrangement uses TRBV5-1 and TRBJ2-7, with D maybe TRBD2 (6 bases). The CDR3 runs 14 residues. Germline values: CDR1 SGHRS, CDR2 YFSETQ. V gave up 2 bases and J gave up 5 bases, with 14 bases separating them. The CDR3 is CASSLGGILDEQYF. The CDR3 nucleotides read TGCGCCAGCAGCTTAGGAGGGATATTAGACGAGCAGTACTTC.

This clone was seen a handful of times. The gene calls are TRBV11-3 and TRBJ1-6; tentatively, D is TRBD1 (6 bases). The CDR3 length is 14 residues. The germline V and J ends were trimmed by 5 bases and 8 bases, with 13 bases remaining between them. In germline, CDR1 is SGHNT, CDR2 YENEEA. DNA for the CDR3: TGTGCCAGCAGCCTTACAGGGAGAGATTCACCCCTCCACTTT. It yields the protein CASSLTGRDSPLHF.

The J gene is TRBJ1-2, the V gene TRBV6-6, with 7 bases that match TRBD1. The V gene end was trimmed by 6 bases and the J gene end by 8 bases; junction bases not matched to a gene: 12. The CDR3 is made up of 14 amino acids. Germline V CDR1 and CDR2: MNHNY, SVGAGI (reference sequence). CDR3 loop: CASSIQGPLGGYTF. The DNA for the CDR3 is TGTGCCAGCAGCATACAGGGGCCCCTTGGAGGCTACACCTTC.

The chain couples TRBV28 to TRBJ1-1, with D possibly TRBD1 on 5 matching bases. Germline CDR1 MDHEN, CDR2 SYDVKM. CDR3 size: 16 residues. V shed 5 bases and J shed 1 base, with 17 bases lying between them. The CDR3 bases are TGTGCCAGCAGTCTCCCTCCGGGGGGATGGAACACTGAAGCTTTCTTT. Translation gives CASSLPPGGWNTEAFF.

This clone was found once. The V call is TRBV6-1, the J call TRBJ1-2, with TRBD1 matching over 12 bases. Germline CDR1 and CDR2: MNHNS and SASEGT. V shed 7 bases and J 5 bases; nucleotides not matched to a gene: 8. This CDR3 contains 15 residues. CDR3 nucleotide sequence: TGTGCCAGCAAGGGGACAGGGGGCGCCCGATATGGCTACACCTTC. Its translation is CASKGTGGARYGYTF.

The chain uses TRBV30 and TRBJ1-1, with 7 bases that match TRBD1. The CDR3 consists of 15 residues. Trimming at V came to 4 bases and at J to 3 bases, leaving 11 bases not matched to a gene. The germline V gene encodes CDR1 GTSNPN and CDR2 SVGIG (reference sequence). The CDR3: CAWTQTNRGYTEAFF. DNA of the CDR3: TGTGCCTGGACCCAAACCAACAGGGGCTACACTGAAGCTTTCTTT.

The chain links TRBV5-1 to TRBJ2-7; no clear D. CDR3 size: 17 residues. V was trimmed by 3 bases and J by 0 bases, leaving 19 bases between them. Per the germline V gene, CDR1 is SGHRS and CDR2 is YFSETQ. The CDR3 loop reads CASSYRGSVMGSYEQYF. The CDR3 DNA reads TGCGCCAGCAGCTACCGAGGCAGCGTTATGGGCTCCTACGAGCAGTACTTC.

The rearrangement uses TRBV5-1 and TRBJ2-5; a weak D match, TRBD1 (6 bases). The germline CDR1 and CDR2 sequences are SGHRS and YFSETQ. CDR3 size: 14 residues. V dropped 4 bases and J dropped 1 base, with 11 bases sitting between them. The CDR3 is CASSSGQIQETQYF. The CDR3 DNA reads as TGCGCCAGCAGCAGCGGACAGATCCAAGAGACCCAGTACTTC.

This clone was counted a few times. The rearrangement uses TRBV25-1 and TRBJ2-7; D not resolved. V was pared by 2 bases and J by 3 bases, with 14 bases between. The CDR3 contains 15 residues. Germline lookup yields CDR1 MGHDK and CDR2 SYGVNS. The chain's CDR3 is CASSEGYSGDYEQYF. CDR3 sequence (DNA): TGTGCCAGCAGTGAAGGATACTCCGGAGACTACGAGCAGTACTTC.

This chain uses TRBV5-4 with TRBJ2-5; D possibly corresponds to TRBD1 (6 bases). The tail of the sequence fits TRBJ2-7 better, so the J call may be wrong. There are 14 residues in the CDR3. Per germline, CDR1 SGHNT and CDR2 YYREEE (reference sequence). CDR3 sequence: CASSRTTGTYEQYF. The CDR3, as DNA: TGTGCCAGCAGCCGGACGACAGGTACCTACGAGCAGTACTTC.

The V gene is TRBV10-1, the J gene TRBJ1-1, with D uncertain. V shed 5 bases and J shed 0 bases, with 7 bases lying between them. CDR1 is WNHNN, CDR2 SYGVQD, per germline (reference sequence). This CDR3 spans 13 amino acids. The CDR3 DNA sequence: TGCGCCAGCAGTAGAGAAATGAACACTGAAGCTTTCTTT. Protein sequence: CASSREMNTEAFF.

Only one count was recorded for this clone. This chain uses TRBV5-6 with TRBJ1-1; 12 bases map to TRBD1. CDR3 length equals 16 residues. CDR1 is SGHDT, CDR2 YYEEEE, per germline. With V trimmed by 6 bases and J by 2 bases, 8 bases remained unmatched. The chain's CDR3 is CASNLGQGAFNTEAFF. The CDR3 region has the DNA TGTGCCAGCAATTTGGGACAGGGGGCGTTTAACACTGAAGCTTTCTTT.